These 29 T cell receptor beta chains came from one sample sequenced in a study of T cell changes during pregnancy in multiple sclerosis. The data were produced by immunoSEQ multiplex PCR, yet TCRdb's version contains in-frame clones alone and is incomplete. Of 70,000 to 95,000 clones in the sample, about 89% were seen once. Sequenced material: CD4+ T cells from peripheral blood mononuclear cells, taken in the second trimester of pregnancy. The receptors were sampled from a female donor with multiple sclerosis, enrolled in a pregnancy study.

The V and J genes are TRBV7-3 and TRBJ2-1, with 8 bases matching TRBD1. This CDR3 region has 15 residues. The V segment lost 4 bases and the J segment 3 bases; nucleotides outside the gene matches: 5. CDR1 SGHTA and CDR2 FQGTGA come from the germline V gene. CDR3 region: CASSSPGTGYNEQFF. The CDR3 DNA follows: TGTGCCAGCAGCTCCCCCGGGACAGGCTACAATGAGCAGTTCTTC.

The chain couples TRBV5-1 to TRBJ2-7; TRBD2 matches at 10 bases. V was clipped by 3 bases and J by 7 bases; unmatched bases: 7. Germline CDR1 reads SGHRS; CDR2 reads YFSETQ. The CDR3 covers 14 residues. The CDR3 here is CASSSSLAGVEQYF. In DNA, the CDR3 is TGCGCCAGCAGCTCAAGTCTAGCGGGGGTAGAGCAGTACTTC.

The CDR3 spells CASSEWSGAGYGYTF. CDR3 sequence (DNA): TGTGCCAGCAGTGAATGGAGTGGGGCAGGTTACGGCTACACCTTC. The chain couples TRBV25-1 to TRBJ1-2; TRBD1 is a possible D gene (5 bases). The length of the CDR3 is 15 residues. V lost 1 base to trimming and J lost 8 bases, with 17 bases between them. Germline CDR1 and CDR2: MGHDK and SYGVNS.

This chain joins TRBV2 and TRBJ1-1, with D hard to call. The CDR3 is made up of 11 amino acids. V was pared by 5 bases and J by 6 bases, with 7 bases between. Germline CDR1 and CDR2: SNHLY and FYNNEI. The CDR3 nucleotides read TGTGCCAGCAGTTCTACCTCTGAAGCTTTCTTT. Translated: CASSSTSEAFF. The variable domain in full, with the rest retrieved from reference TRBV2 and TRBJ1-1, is EPEVTQTPSHQVTQMGQEVILRCVPISNHLYFYWYRQILGQKVEFLVSFYNNEISEKSEIFDDQFSVERPDGSNFTLKIRSTKLEDSAMYFCASSSTSEAFFGQGTRLTVV.

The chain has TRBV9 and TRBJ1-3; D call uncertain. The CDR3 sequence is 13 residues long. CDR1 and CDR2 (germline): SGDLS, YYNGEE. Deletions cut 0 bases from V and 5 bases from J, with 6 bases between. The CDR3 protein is CASSVEPRNTIYF. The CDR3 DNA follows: TGTGCCAGCAGCGTAGAGCCGAGAAACACCATATATTTT. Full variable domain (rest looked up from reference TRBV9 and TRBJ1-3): DSGVTQTPKHLITATGQRVTLRCSPRSGDLSVYWYQQSLDQGLQFLIQYYNGEERAKGNILERFSAQQFPDLHSELNLSSLELGDSALYFCASSVEPRNTIYFGEGSWLTVV.

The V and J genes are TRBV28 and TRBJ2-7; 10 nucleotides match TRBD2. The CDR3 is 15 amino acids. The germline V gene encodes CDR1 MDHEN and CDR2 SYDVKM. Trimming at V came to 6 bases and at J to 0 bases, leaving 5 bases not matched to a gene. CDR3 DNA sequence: TGTGCCAGCAGCCGCACTAGCGGGGACTCCTACGAGCAGTACTTC. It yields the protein CASSRTSGDSYEQYF.

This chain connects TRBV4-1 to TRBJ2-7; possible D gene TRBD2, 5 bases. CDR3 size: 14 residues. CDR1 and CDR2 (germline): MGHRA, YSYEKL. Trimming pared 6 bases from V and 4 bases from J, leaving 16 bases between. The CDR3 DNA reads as TGCGCCAGCAGTCGGGCCCCGGGAATATACGAGCAGTACTTC. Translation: CASSRAPGIYEQYF.

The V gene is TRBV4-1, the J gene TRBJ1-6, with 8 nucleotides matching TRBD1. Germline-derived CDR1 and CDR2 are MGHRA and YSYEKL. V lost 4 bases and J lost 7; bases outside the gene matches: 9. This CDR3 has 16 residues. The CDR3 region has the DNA TGCGCCAGCAGCCGGGAAGGACAGGGAGAAAATTCACCCCTCCACTTT. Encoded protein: CASSREGQGENSPLHF.

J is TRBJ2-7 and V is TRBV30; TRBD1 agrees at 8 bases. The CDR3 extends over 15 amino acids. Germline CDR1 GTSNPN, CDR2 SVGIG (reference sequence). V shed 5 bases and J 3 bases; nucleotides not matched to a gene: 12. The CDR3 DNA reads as TGTGCCTGGGCAGGGGGCGGGTCAGGTGGCTACGAGCAGTACTTC. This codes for CAWAGGGSGGYEQYF.

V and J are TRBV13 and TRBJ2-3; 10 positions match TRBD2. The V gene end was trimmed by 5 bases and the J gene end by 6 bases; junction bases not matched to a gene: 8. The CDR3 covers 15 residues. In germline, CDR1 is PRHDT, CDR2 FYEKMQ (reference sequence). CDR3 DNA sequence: TGTGCCAGCAGCCTCGGTAGCGGGAGGTTGGATACGCAGTATTTT. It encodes CASSLGSGRLDTQYF.

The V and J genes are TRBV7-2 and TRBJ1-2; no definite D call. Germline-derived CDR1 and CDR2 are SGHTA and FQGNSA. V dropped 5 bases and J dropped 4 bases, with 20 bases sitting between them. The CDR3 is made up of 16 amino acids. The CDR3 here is CASSPLGVGTPYGYTF. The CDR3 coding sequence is TGTGCCAGCAGCCCCCTCGGGGTCGGCACTCCCTATGGCTACACCTTC. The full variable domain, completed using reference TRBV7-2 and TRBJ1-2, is GAGVSQSPSNKVTEKGKDVELRCDPISGHTALYWYRQSLGQGLEFLIYFQGNSAPDKSGLPSDRFSAERTGGSVSTLTIQRTQQEDSAVYLCASSPLGVGTPYGYTFGSGTRLTVV.

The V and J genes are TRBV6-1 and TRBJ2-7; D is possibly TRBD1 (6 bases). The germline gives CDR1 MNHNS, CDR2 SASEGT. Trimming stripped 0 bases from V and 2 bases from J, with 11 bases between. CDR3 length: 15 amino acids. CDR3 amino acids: CASSEAGQGTYEQYF. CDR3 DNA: TGTGCCAGCAGTGAAGCGGGGCAGGGGACCTACGAGCAGTACTTC.

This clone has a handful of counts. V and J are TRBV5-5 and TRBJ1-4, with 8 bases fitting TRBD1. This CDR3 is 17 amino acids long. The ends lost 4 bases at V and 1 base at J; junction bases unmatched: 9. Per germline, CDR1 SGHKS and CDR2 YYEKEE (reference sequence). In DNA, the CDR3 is TGTGCCAGCAGCAATGGCGAACAGGGGGGAACTAATGAAAAACTGTTTTTT. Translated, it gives CASSNGEQGGTNEKLFF.

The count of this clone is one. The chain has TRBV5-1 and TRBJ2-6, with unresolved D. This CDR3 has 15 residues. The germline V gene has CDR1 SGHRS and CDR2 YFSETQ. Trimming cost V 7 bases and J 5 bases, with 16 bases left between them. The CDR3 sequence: CASRSDGSRANVLTF. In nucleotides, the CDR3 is TGCGCCAGCCGTAGTGACGGGTCGAGGGCCAACGTCCTGACTTTC.

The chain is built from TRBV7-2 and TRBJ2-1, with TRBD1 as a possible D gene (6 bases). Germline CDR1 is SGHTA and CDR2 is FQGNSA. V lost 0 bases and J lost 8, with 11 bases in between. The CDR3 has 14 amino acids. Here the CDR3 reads CASSLAGARDEQFF. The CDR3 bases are TGTGCCAGCAGCTTAGCGGGGGCGAGGGATGAGCAGTTCTTC.

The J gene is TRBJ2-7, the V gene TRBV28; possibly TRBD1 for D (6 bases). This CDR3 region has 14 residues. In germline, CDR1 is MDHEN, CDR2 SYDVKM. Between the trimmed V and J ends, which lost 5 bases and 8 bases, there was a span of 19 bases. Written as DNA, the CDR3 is TGTGCCAGCAGTGGGGGCCAGGGGTCTGGCAAGCAGTACTTC. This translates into CASSGGQGSGKQYF.

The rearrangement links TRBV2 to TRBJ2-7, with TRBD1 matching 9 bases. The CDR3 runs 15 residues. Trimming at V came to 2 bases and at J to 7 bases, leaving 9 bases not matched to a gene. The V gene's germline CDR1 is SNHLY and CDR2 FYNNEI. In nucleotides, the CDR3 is TGTGCCAGCAGTGAATTACAGGGGGCGCTTAGGGAGCAGTACTTC. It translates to CASSELQGALREQYF.

In DNA, the CDR3 is TGTGCCAGCAGTTTTGCGGGGACCAAATACGAGCAGTACTTC. Encoded protein: CASSFAGTKYEQYF. This chain uses TRBV28 with TRBJ2-7; D is possibly TRBD2 (6 bases). Between the trimmed V and J ends, which lost 3 bases and 4 bases, there was a span of 13 bases. This CDR3 has 14 amino acids. CDR1 MDHEN and CDR2 SYDVKM come from the germline V gene.

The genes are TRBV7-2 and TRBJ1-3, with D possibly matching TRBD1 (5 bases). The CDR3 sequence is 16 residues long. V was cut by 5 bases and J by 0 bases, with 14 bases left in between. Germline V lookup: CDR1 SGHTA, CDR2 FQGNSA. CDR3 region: CASSARDSYSGNTIYF. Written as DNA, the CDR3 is TGTGCCAGCAGCGCCCGAGACAGCTACTCTGGAAACACCATATATTTT.

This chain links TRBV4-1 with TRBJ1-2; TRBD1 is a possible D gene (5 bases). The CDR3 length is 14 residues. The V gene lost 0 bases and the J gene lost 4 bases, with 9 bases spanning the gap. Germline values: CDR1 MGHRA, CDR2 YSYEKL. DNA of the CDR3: TGCGCCAGCAGCCAAGACAGGGTTGGCTATGGCTACACCTTC. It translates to CASSQDRVGYGYTF.

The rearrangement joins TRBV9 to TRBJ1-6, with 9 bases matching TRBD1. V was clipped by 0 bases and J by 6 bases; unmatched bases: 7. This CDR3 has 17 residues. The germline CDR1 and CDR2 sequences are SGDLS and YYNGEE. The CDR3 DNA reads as TGTGCCAGCAGCGTAGCCGGGACAGGGCCTTTTAATTCACCCCTCCACTTT. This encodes CASSVAGTGPFNSPLHF.

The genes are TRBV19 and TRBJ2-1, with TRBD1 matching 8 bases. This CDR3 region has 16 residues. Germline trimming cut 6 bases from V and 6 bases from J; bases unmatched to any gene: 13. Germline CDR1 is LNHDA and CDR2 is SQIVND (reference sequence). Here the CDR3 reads CASSAQGARAPNEQFF. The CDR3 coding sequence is TGTGCCAGTAGCGCGCAGGGGGCGAGAGCACCCAATGAGCAGTTCTTC.

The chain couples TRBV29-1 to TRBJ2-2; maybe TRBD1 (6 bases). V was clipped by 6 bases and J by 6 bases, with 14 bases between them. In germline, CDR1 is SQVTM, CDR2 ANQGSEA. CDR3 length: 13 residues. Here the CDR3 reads CSVRTGSPGELFF. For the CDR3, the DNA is TGCAGCGTCAGAACAGGGTCACCCGGGGAGCTGTTTTTT.

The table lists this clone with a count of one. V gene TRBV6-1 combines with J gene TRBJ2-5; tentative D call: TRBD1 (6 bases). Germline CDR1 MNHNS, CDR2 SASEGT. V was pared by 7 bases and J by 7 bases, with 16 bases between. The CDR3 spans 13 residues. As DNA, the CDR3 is TGTGCCAGCACATCACAGGGAGCGGTGACCCAGTACTTC. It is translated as CASTSQGAVTQYF.

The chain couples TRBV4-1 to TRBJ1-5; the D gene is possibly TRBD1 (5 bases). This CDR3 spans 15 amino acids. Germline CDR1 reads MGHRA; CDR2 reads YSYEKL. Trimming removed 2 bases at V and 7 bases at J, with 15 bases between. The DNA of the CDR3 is TGCGCCAGCAGCCAATTATCAGGGTTTATGCAGCCCCAGCATTTT. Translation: CASSQLSGFMQPQHF.

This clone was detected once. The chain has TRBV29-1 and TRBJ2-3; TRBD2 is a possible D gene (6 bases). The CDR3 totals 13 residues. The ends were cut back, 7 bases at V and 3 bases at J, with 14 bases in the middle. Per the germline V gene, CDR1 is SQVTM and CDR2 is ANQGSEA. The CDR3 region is CSARSGSTDTQYF. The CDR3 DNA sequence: TGCAGCGCCCGAAGCGGGTCAACAGATACGCAGTATTTT.

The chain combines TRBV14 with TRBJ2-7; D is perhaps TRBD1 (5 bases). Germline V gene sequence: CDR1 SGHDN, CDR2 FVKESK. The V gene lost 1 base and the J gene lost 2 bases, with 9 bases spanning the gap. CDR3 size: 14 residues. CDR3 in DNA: TGTGCCAGCAGCCAAGGACAGATTACCTACGAGCAGTACTTC. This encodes CASSQGQITYEQYF. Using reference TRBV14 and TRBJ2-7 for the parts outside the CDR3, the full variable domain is EAGVTQFPSHSVIEKGQTVTLRCDPISGHDNLYWYRRVMGKEIKFLLHFVKESKQDESGMPNNRFLAERTGGTYSTLKVQPAELEDSGVYFCASSQGQITYEQYFGPGTRLTVT.

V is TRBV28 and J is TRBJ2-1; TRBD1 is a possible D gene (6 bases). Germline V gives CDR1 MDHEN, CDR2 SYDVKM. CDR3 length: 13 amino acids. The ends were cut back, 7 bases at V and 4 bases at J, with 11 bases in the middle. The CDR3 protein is CASTGQPYNEQFF. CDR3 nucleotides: TGTGCCAGCACCGGACAGCCATACAATGAGCAGTTCTTC.

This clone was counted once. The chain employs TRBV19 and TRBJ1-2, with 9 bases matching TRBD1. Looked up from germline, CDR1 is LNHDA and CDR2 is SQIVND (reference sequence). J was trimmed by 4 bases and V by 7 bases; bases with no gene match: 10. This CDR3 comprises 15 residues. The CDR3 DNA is TGTGCCAGTAACACTCCCGGGACAGGGACCTATGGCTACACCTTC. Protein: CASNTPGTGTYGYTF.